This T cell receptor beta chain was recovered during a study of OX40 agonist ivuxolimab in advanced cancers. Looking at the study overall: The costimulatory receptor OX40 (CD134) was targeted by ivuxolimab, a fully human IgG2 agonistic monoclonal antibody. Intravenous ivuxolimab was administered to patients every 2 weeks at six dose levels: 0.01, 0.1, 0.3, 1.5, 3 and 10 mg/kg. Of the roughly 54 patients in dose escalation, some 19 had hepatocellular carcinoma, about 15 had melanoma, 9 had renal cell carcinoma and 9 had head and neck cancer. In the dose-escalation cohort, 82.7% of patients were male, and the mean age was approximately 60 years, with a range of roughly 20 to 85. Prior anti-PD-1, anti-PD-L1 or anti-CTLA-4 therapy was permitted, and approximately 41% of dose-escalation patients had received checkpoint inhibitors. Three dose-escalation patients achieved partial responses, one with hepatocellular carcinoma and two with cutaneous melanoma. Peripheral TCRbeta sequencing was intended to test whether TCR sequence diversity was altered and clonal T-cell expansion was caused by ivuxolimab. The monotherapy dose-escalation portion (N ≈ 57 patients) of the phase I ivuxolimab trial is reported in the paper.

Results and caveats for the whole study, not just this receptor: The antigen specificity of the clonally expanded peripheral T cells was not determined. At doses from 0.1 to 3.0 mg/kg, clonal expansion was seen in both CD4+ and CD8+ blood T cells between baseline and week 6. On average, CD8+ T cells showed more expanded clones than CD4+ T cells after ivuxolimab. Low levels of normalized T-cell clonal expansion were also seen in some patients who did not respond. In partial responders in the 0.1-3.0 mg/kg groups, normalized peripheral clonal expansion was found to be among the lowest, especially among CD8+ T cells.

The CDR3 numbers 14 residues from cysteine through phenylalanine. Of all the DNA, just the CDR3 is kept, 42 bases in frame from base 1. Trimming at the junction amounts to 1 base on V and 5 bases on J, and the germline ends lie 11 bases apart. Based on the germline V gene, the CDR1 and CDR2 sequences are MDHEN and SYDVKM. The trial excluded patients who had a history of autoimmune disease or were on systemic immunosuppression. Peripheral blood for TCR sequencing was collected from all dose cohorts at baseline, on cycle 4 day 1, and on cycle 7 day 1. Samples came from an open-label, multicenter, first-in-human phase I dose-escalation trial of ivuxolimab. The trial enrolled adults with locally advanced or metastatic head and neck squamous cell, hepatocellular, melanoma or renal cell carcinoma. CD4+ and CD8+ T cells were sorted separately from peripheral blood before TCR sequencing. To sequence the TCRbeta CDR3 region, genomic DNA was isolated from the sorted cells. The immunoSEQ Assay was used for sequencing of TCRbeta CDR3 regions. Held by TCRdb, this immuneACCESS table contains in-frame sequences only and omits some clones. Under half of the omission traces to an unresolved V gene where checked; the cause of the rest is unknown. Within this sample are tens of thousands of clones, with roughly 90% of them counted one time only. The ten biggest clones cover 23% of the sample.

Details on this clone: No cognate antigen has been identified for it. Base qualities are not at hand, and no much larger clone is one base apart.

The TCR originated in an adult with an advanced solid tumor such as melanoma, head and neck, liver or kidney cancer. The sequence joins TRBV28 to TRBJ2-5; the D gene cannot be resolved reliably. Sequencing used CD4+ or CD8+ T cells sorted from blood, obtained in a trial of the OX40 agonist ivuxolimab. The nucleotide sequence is TGTGCCAGCAGTTTATTCAACCCCCGGGAGACCCAGTACTTC. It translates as CASSLFNPRETQYF. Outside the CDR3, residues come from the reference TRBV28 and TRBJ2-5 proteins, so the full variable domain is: DVKVTQSSRYLVKRTGEKVFLECVQDMDHENMFWYRQDPGLGLRLIYFSYDVKMKEKGDIPEGYSVSREKKERFSLILESASTNQTSMYLCASSLFNPRETQYFGPGTRLLVL.